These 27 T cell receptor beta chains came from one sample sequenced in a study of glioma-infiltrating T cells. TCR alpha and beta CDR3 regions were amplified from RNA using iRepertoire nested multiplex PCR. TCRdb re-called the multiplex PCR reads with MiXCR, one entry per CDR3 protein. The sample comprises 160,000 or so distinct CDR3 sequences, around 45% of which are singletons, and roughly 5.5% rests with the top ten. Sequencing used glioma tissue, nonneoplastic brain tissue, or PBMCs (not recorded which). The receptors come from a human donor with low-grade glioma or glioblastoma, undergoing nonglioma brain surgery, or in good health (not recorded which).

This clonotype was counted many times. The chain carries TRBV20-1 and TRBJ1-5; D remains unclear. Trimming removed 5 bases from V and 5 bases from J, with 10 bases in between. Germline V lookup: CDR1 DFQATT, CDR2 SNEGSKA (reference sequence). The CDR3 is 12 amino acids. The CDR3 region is CSAVSGDQPQHF. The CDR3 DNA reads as TGCAGTGCTGTTAGTGGGGATCAGCCCCAGCATTTT.

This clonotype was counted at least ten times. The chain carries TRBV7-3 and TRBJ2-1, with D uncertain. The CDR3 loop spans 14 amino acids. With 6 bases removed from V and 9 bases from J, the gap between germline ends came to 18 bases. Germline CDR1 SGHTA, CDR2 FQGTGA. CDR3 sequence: CASSSEVVRVEQFF. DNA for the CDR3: TGTGCCAGCAGTTCAGAAGTAGTTCGGGTTGAGCAGTTCTTC.

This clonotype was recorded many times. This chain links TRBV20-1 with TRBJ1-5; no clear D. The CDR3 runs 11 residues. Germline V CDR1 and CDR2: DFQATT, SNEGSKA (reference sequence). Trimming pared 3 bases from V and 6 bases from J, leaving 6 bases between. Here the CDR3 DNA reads TGCAGTGCTAGTGAGGGTCAGCCCCAGCATTTT. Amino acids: CSASEGQPQHF.

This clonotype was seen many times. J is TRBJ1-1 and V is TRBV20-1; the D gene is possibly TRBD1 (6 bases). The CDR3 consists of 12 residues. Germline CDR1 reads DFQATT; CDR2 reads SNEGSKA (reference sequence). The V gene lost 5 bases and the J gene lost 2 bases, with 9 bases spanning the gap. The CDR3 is CSAQGFNTEAFF. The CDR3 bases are TGCAGTGCTCAGGGGTTTAACACTGAAGCTTTCTTT.

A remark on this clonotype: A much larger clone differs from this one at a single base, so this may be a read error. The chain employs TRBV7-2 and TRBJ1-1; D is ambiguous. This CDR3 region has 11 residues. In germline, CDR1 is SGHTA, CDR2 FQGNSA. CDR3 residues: CDSSFFDEAFF. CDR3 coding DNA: TGTGACAGCAGCTTTTTCGATGAAGCTTTCTTT.

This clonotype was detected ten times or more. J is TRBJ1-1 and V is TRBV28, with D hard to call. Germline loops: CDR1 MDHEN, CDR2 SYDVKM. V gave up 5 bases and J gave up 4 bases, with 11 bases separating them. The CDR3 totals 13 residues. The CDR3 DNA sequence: TGTGCCAGCAGTCCCGGGTGGGGCACTGAAGCTTTCTTT. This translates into CASSPGWGTEAFF.

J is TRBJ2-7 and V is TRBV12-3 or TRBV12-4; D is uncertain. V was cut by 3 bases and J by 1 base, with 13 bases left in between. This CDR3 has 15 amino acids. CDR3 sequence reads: CASSLNGLGSYEQYF. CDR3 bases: TGTGCCAGCAGTTTGAACGGTCTTGGGTCCTACGAGCAGTACTTC.

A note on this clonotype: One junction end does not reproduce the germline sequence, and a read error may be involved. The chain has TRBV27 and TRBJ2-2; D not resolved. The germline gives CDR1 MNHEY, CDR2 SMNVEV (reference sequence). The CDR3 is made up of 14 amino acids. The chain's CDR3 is CPSRAGSGTGELFF. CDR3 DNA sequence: TGTCCCAGCCGAGCTGGTTCGGGCACCGGTGAGCTGTTTTTT.

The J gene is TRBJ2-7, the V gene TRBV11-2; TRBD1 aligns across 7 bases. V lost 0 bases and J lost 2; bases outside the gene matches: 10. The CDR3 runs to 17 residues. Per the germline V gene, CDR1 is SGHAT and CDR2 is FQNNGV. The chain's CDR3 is CASSLDNRRQGTYEQYF. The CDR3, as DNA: TGTGCCAGCAGCTTAGATAATCGCAGACAGGGTACCTACGAGCAGTACTTC.

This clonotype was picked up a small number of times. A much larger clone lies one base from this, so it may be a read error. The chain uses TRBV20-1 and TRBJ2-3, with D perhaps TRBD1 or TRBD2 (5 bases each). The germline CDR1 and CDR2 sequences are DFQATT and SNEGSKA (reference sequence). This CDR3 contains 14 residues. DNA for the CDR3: TGCAGTGCCATCCGGGACGGAAGCACAGATACGAAGTATTTT. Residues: CSAIRDGSTDTKYF.

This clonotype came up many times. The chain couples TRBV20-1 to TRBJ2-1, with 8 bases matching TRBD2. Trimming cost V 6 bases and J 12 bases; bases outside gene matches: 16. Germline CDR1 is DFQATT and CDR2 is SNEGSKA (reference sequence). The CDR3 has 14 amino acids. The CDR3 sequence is CSAYQATSAKGQFF. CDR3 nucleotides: TGCAGTGCGTATCAGGCGACTAGCGCAAAGGGGCAGTTCTTC.

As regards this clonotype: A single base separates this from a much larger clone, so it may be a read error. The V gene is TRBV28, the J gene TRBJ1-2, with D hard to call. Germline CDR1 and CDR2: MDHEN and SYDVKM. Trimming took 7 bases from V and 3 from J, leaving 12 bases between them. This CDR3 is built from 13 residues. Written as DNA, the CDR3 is TGTGCCAGCACGAGCCGGCGTGACTATGGCTACACCTTC. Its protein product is CASTSRRDYGYTF.

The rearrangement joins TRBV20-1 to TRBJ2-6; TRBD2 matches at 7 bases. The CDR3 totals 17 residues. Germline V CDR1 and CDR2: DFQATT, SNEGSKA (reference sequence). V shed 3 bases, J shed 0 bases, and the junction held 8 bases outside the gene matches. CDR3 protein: CSARGGTASSGANVLTF. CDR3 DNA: TGCAGTGCTAGGGGGGGGACCGCAAGCTCTGGGGCCAACGTCCTGACTTTC.

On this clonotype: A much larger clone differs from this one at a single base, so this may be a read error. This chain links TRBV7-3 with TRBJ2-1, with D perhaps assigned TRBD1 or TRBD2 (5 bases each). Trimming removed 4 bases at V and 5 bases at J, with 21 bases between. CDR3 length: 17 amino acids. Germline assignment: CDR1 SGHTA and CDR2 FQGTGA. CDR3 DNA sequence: TGTGCCAGCAGCTGCACCGGGGTAGGGGTAGGGGACAATGAGCAGTTCTTC. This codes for CASSCTGVGVGDNEQFF.

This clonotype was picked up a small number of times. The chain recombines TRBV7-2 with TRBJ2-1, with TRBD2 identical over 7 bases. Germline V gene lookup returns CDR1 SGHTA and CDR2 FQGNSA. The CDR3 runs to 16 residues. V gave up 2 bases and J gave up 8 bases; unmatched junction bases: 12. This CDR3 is CASSLLADPSTDEQFF. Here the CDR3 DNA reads TGTGCCAGCAGCTTACTAGCGGATCCGAGTACAGATGAGCAGTTCTTC.

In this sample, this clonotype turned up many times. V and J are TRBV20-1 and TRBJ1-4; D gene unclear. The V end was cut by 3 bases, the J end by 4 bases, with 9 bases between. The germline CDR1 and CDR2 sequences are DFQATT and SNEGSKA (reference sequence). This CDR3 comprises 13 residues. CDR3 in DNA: TGCAGTGCTAGGAGGATAGATAATGAAAAACTGTTTTTT. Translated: CSARRIDNEKLFF.

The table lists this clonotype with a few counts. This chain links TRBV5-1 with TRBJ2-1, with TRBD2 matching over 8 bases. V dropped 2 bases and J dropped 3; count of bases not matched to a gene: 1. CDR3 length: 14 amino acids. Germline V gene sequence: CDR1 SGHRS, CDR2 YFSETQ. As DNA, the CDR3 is TGCGCCAGCAGCTTTAGCGGGATCTACAATGAGCAGTTCTTC. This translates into CASSFSGIYNEQFF.

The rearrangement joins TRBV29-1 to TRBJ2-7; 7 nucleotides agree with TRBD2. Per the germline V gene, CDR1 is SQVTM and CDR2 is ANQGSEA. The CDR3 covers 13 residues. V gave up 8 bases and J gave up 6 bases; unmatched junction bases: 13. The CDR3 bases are TGCAGCACCGCGGCGGGAGATGGGCTCGAGCAGTACTTC. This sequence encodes CSTAAGDGLEQYF.

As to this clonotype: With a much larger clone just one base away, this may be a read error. The CDR3 reads CASRQSGTGDHQPQHF. The CDR3 DNA reads as TGCGCCAGCAGGCAATCCGGGACAGGGGATCATCAGCCCCAGCATTTT. The chain recombines TRBV4-1 with TRBJ1-5, with 10 bases fitting TRBD1. The CDR3 sequence is 16 residues long. Germline V gives CDR1 MGHRA, CDR2 YSYEKL. V lost 6 bases to trimming and J lost 5 bases; unmatched junction nucleotides: 10.

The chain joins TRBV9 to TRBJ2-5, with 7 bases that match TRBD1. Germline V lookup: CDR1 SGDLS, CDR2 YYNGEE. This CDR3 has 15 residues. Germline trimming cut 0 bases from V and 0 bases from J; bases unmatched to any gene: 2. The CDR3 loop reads CASSVGRGNQETQYF. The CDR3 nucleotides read TGTGCCAGCAGCGTAGGCAGGGGGAACCAAGAGACCCAGTACTTC.

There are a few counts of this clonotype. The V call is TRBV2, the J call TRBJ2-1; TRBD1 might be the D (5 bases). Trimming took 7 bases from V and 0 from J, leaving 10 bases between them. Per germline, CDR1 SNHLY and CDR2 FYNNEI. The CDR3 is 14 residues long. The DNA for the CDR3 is TGTGCCAGCACCCGCGACAGCTCCTACAATGAGCAGTTCTTC. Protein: CASTRDSSYNEQFF. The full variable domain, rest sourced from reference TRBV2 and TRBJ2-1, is EPEVTQTPSHQVTQMGQEVILRCVPISNHLYFYWYRQILGQKVEFLVSFYNNEISEKSEIFDDQFSVERPDGSNFTLKIRSTKLEDSAMYFCASTRDSSYNEQFFGPGTRLTVL.

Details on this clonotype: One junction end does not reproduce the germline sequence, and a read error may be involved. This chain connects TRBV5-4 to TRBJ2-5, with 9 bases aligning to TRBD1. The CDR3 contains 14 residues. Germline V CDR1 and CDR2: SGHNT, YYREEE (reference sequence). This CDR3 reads CASSLTGGSETKYF. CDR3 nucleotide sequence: TGTGCCAGCAGCTTGACAGGGGGCTCGGAGACCAAGTACTTC. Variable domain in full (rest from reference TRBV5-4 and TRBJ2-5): ETGVTQSPTHLIKTRGQQVTLRCSSQSGHNTVSWYQQALGQGPQFIFQYYREEENGRGNFPPRFSGLQFPNYSSELNVNALELDDSALYLCASSLTGGSETKYFGPGTRLLVL.

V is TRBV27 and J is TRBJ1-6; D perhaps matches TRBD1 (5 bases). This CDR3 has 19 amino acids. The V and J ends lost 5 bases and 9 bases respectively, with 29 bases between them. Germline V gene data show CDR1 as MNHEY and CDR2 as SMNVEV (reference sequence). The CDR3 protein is CASSPRPPAGQLTSSPLHF. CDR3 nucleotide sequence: TGTGCCAGCAGTCCTCGCCCCCCAGCCGGACAACTCACGAGTTCACCCCTCCACTTT.

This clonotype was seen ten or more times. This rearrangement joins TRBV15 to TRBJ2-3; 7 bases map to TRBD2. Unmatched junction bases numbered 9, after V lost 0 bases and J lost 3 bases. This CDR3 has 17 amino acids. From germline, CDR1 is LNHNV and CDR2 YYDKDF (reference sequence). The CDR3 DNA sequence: TGTGCCACCAGCAGAGAACGAGCGGGGTTTGGTACAGATACGCAGTATTTT. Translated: CATSRERAGFGTDTQYF.

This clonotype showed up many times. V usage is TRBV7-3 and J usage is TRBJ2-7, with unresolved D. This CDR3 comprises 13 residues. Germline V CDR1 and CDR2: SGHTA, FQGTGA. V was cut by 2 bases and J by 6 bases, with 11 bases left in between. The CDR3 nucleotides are TGTGCCAGCAGCTTACTGTCAAGCACCGAGCAGTACTTC. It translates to CASSLLSSTEQYF.

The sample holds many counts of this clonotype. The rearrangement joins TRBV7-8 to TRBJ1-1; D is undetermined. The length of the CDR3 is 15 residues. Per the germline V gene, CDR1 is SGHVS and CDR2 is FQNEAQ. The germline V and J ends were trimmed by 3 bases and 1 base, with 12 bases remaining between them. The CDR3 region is CASSFSAGPNTEAFF. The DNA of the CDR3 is TGTGCCAGCAGCTTTTCCGCAGGACCGAACACTGAAGCTTTCTTT.

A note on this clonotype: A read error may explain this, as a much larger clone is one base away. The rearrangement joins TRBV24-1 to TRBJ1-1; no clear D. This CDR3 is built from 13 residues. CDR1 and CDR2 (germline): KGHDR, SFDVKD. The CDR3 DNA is TGTGTCACCAGTGAGGGCCGGAACACTGAAGCTTTCTTT. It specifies CVTSEGRNTEAFF.